This is a list of T cell receptor beta chains from one sample in a study of T-cell reconstitution after alpha-beta-depleted transplantation in children. Using its own MiXCR run on the PCR reads, TCRdb lists one record per CDR3 protein. The sample includes about 600,000 distinct CDR3 sequences, roughly a tenth seen only once; the top ten take less than 4.5%. The material was PBMCs from the stem cell graft donor, obtained from the stem cell graft. The receptors originated from a human donor who donated a stem cell graft to a child with acute myeloid leukemia. Each CDR3 is given with its conserved first and last residue. Each record gives: clone size, J gene, V gene, D gene, CDR3 DNA, CDR3 protein. The D gene is left open where the match is weak. Clone size, where shown, is once, few, many, or a class for clones that have expanded.

>.|TRBJ2-3|TRBV20-1|.
TGCAGTGCATCCAGGGGAGAGGGGGCAGATACGCAGTATTTT
CSASRGEGADTQYF
>.|TRBJ2-3|TRBV3-1|TRBD2
TGTGCCAGCAGCCAAGAAGGACGGACTAGGCGGTATTTT
CASSQEGRTRRYF
>few|TRBJ2-4|TRBV27|.
TGTGCCAGCAGTTTATCCGGCTCTTACATTCAGTACTTC
CASSLSGSYIQYF
>few|TRBJ2-3|TRBV7-2|.
TGTGCCAGCAGCTTAATGCCTCCAGATACGCAGTATTTT
CASSLMPPDTQYF
>few|TRBJ1-1|TRBV6-2/TRBV6-3|.
TGTGCCAGCGAGAAACGAGACAGGGAAGCTTTCTTT
CASEKRDREAFF
>many|TRBJ2-1|TRBV6-5|TRBD2
TGTGCCAGCAGTTCGGGACTAGACGATGCCTACAATGAGCAGTTCTTC
CASSSGLDDAYNEQFF
>many|TRBJ2-3|TRBV20-1|.
TGCAGTGCTTCCTCCGGGAGTACAGATACGCAGTATTTT
CSASSGSTDTQYF
>.|TRBJ2-2|TRBV11-2|.
TGTGCCAGCAGCTTTGGTCTAGTGGCCGGGGAGCTGTTTTTT
CASSFGLVAGELFF
>.|TRBJ2-4|TRBV20-1|.
TGCAGTGCTGGCCGATCCGGGGGGCTTCAGTACTTC
CSAGRSGGLQYF
>.|TRBJ1-4|TRBV25-1|.
TGTGCCAGCAGTGTCGCGGACAGCTCTAATGAAAAACTGTTTTTT
CASSVADSSNEKLFF